The 11 T cell receptor beta chains presented below share a single source sample, sequenced in a study of T cells in Graves' hyperthyroidism and ophthalmopathy. Amplified TCR beta CDR3 regions derived from RNA transcripts. First-round RT-PCR of the TCR CDR3 relied on the HTBI primer set. From the multiplex PCR reads, TCRdb called clonotypes with MiXCR, one entry per CDR3 protein. The sample has roughly 710,000 distinct CDR3 sequences, about 35% seen once. The sample consisted of blood. These receptors were taken from a woman aged 35 to 49 with Graves' hyperthyroidism.

This clonotype was detected ten times or more. The chain combines TRBV20-1 with TRBJ2-5; 11 bases line up with TRBD1. Germline V lookup: CDR1 DFQATT, CDR2 SNEGSKA (reference sequence). The CDR3 sequence is 15 residues long. The trim removed 5 bases at V and 4 bases at J, leaving 9 bases unmatched. The CDR3 nucleotides are TGCAGTGCTCCACGGGACAGGGGGTCGACAGAGACCCAGTACTTC. Translated, it gives CSAPRDRGSTETQYF.

This rearrangement joins TRBV10-3 to TRBJ2-7; 7 nucleotides match TRBD1. This CDR3 comprises 14 residues. CDR1 and CDR2 from the germline V gene are ENHRY and SYGVKD. V dropped 4 bases and J dropped 3; count of bases not matched to a gene: 6. CDR3 bases: TGTGCCATCAGTGTACGGGGACAGAACTACGAGCAGTACTTC. It is translated as CAISVRGQNYEQYF.

The chain combines TRBV7-2 with TRBJ1-2; D gene unclear. The CDR3 is made up of 13 amino acids. The V end lost 6 bases, the J end lost 4 bases, and 12 bases lay between the germline ends. The V gene's germline CDR1 is SGHTA and CDR2 FQGNSA. The CDR3 reads CASSSISSYGYTF. The CDR3 nucleotides are TGTGCCAGCAGTTCCATCTCTAGCTATGGCTACACCTTC.

This clonotype was detected only a few times. A read error may account for a junction end that differs from germline. CDR3 sequence reads: CASSDWTEDNYGYTF. The CDR3 DNA follows: TGTGCCAGCAGTGACTGGACAGAGGACAACTATGGCTACACCTTC. This rearrangement joins TRBV10-3 to TRBJ1-2, with D possibly TRBD1 on 6 matching bases. Germline CDR1 ENHRY, CDR2 SYGVKD. There are 15 residues in the CDR3.

This chain joins TRBV19 and TRBJ1-2; 8 nucleotides agree with TRBD1. The V gene's germline CDR1 is LNHDA and CDR2 SQIVND (reference sequence). The CDR3 consists of 15 residues. V was pared by 5 bases and J by 3 bases, with 8 bases of the junction left unmatched. This CDR3 reads CASSPGQVSYYGYTF. The CDR3 region has the DNA TGTGCCAGTAGTCCGGGACAGGTTAGCTACTATGGCTACACCTTC. The full variable domain, in which reference TRBV19 and TRBJ1-2 provide the parts outside the CDR3, is DGGITQSPKYLFRKEGQNVTLSCEQNLNHDAMYWYRQDPGQGLRLIYYSQIVNDFQKGDIAEGYSVSREKKESFPLTVTSAQKNPTAFYLCASSPGQVSYYGYTFGSGTRLTVV.

This clonotype was found a few times. V usage is TRBV5-5 and J usage is TRBJ2-2; no definite D call. Trimming removed 4 bases from V and 7 bases from J, with 11 bases in between. From germline, CDR1 is SGHKS and CDR2 YYEKEE (reference sequence). CDR3 length: 13 residues. DNA of the CDR3: TGTGCCAGCAGCATCCGATATGGCGGGGAGCTGTTTTTT. It yields the protein CASSIRYGGELFF.

The rearrangement links TRBV7-2 to TRBJ2-2; D unresolved. This CDR3 is 15 amino acids long. CDR1 and CDR2 (germline): SGHTA, FQGNSA. The V end lost 3 bases, the J end lost 2 bases, and 10 bases lay between the germline ends. The CDR3 region has the DNA TGTGCCAGCAGCTTCGGTCGGGCCAACACCGGGGAGCTGTTTTTT. It translates to CASSFGRANTGELFF.

This chain uses TRBV7-2 with TRBJ2-3; D remains ambiguous. Germline V CDR1 and CDR2: SGHTA, FQGNSA. Trimming stripped 2 bases from V and 4 bases from J, with 4 bases between. The CDR3 is 12 residues long. The CDR3 DNA is TGTGCCAGCAGCTTACAGGCAGATACGCAGTATTTT. It codes for CASSLQADTQYF.

This clonotype was picked up one time. This chain links TRBV19 with TRBJ1-5, with D unresolved. The CDR3 loop spans 15 amino acids. The germline CDR1 and CDR2 sequences are LNHDA and SQIVND (reference sequence). Trimming cost V 9 bases and J 2 bases, with 17 bases left between them. The CDR3 spells CASRPVNDGNQPQHF. The CDR3 DNA follows: TGTGCCAGCAGACCCGTTAATGATGGCAATCAGCCCCAGCATTTT. Complete variable domain (other parts from reference TRBV19 and TRBJ1-5): DGGITQSPKYLFRKEGQNVTLSCEQNLNHDAMYWYRQDPGQGLRLIYYSQIVNDFQKGDIAEGYSVSREKKESFPLTVTSAQKNPTAFYLCASRPVNDGNQPQHFGDGTRLSIL.

The genes are TRBV9 and TRBJ1-4, with D hard to call. With 4 bases removed from V and 8 bases from J, the gap between germline ends came to 27 bases. The CDR3 sequence is 18 residues long. Germline V gene data show CDR1 as SGDLS and CDR2 as YYNGEE. Written as DNA, the CDR3 is TGTGCCAGCAGCTCACCAACACTCCGCGGGTCCCGGCGGGAAAAACTGTTTTTT. It yields the protein CASSSPTLRGSRREKLFF.

The genes are TRBV24-1 and TRBJ1-2, with 8 bases fitting TRBD1. V was pared by 9 bases and J by 8 bases, with 4 bases of the junction left unmatched. Germline-derived CDR1 and CDR2 are KGHDR and SFDVKD. The length of the CDR3 is 11 residues. The CDR3 here is CATVTGDGYTF. The CDR3 DNA follows: TGTGCCACCGTGACAGGGGACGGCTACACCTTC.